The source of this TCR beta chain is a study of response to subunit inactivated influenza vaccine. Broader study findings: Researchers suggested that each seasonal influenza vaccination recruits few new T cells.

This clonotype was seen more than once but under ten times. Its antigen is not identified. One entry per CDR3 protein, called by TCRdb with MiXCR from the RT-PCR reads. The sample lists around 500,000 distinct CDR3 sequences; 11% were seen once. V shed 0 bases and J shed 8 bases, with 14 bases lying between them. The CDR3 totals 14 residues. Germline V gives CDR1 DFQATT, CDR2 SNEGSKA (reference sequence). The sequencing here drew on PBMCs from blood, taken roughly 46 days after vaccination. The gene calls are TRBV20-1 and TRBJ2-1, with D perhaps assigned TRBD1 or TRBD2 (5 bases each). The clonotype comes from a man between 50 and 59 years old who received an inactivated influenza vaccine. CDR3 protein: CSARDLRRDHEQFF. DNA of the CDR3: TGCAGTGCTAGAGACTTACGCCGGGACCATGAGCAGTTCTTC.